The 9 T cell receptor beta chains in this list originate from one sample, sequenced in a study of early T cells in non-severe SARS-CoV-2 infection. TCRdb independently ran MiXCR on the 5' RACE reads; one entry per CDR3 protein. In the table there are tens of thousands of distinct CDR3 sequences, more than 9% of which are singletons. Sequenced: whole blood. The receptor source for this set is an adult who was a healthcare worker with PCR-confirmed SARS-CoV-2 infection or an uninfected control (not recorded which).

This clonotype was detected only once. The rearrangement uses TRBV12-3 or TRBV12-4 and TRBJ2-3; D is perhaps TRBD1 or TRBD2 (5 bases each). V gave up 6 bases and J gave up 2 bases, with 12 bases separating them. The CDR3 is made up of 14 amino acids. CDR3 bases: TGTGCCAGCAGGCCGACAGCGGACACAGATACGCAGTATTTT. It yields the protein CASRPTADTDTQYF.

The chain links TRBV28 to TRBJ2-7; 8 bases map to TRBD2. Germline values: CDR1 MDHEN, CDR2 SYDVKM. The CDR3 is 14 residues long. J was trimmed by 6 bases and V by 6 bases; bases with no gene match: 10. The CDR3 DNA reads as TGTGCCAGCAGCCCGGGAGCGGGAGTTGCCGAGCAGTACTTC. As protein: CASSPGAGVAEQYF.

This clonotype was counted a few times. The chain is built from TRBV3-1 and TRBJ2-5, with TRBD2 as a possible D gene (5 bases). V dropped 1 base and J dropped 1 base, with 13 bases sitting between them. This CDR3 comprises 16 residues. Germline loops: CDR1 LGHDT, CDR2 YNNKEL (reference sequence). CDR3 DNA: TGTGCCAGCAGCCAAGGGGCCCTCGGAGGCCAAGAGACCCAGTACTTC. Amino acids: CASSQGALGGQETQYF.

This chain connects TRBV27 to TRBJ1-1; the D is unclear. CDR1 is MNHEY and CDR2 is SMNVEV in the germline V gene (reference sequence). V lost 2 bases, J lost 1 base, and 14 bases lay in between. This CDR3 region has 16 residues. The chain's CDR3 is CASSLGSPISNTEAFF. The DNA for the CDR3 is TGTGCCAGCAGTTTAGGCAGCCCTATTTCGAACACTGAAGCTTTCTTT.

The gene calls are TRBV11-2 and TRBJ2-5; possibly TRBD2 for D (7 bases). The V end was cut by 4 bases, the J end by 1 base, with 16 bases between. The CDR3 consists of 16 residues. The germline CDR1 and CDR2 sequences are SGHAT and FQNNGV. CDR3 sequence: CASSSSWGGGQETQYF. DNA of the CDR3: TGTGCCAGCAGCTCGAGCTGGGGAGGGGGCCAAGAGACCCAGTACTTC.

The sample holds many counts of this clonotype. The CDR3 reads CASSPPLGKSSSYNEQFF. The CDR3 nucleotides are TGTGCCAGCTCACCACCTCTCGGGAAGTCCAGCTCCTACAATGAGCAGTTCTTC. This chain links TRBV18 with TRBJ2-1, with D tentatively TRBD2 (5 bases). CDR3 length: 18 residues. Germline V gene sequence: CDR1 KGHSH, CDR2 LQKENI. Trimming shortened V by 0 bases and J by 0 bases, and 15 bases separated the two germline ends.

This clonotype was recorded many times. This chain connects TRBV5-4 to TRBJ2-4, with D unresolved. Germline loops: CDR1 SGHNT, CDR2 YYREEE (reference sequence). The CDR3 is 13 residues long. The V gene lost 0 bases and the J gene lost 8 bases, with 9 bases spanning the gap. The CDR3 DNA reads TGTGCCAGCAGCTTGGCAGCAGAGGACATTCAGTACTTC. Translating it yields CASSLAAEDIQYF.

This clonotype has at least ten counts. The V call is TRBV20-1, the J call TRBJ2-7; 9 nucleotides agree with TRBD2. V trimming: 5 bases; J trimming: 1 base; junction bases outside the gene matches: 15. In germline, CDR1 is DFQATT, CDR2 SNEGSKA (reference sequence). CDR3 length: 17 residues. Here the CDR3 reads CSAPGLATPSKSYEQYF. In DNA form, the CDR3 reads TGCAGTGCTCCTGGACTAGCGACACCCAGCAAGTCCTACGAGCAGTACTTC.

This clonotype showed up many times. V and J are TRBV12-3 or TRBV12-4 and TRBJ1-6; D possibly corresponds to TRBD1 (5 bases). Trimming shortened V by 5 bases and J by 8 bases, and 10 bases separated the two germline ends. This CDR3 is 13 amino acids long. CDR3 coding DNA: TGTGCCAGCAGTAGACAACAGGATTCACCCCTCCACTTT. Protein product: CASSRQQDSPLHF.